This T cell receptor (beta chain) comes out of a study of control samples from healthy donors and cancer patients. Some clones are missing from TCRdb's copy, which holds only in-frame ones; the method was immunoSEQ multiplex PCR. Of about 120,000 clones listed, about 83% are singletons. Germline V gene lookup returns CDR1 KGHSH and CDR2 LQKENI. J was trimmed by 1 base and V by 3 bases; bases with no gene match: 16. There are 19 residues in the CDR3. The source of this sequence is a man under 40 in good health. Input material: blood. The chain has TRBV18 and TRBJ1-1; 8 nucleotides line up with TRBD1. CDR3 loop: CASSPVFSRQGPGNTEAFF. As DNA, the CDR3 is TGTGCCAGCTCACCCGTTTTTTCAAGACAGGGGCCGGGGAACACTGAAGCTTTCTTT.